These T cell receptor beta chains were read from a single sample in a study of cytomegalovirus exposure and HLA in healthy donors. Using immunoSEQ multiplex PCR, the repertoire was profiled, and TCRdb retains in-frame clones only, with some absent. The data contain roughly 95,000 clones, over 60% of them singletons. The sequencing sample was made of PBMCs. The receptors come from a man aged 25 to 45 in good health and CMV-seropositive. The CDR3 runs from the conserved cysteine through the conserved F or W. The order of the fields is J gene, V gene, clone size, D gene, CDR3 protein, CDR3 DNA. The D gene is left open where the match is weak. Clone sizes are given selectively: once, few, many, or a class where the clone is expanded.

j_call: TRBJ1-6
v_call: TRBV5-1
clone_size: .
d_call: TRBD1
cdr3_aa: CASSLGQGAGGSPLHF
cdr3_nt: TGCGCCAGCAGCTTGGGCCAGGGGGCAGGAGGTTCACCCCTCCACTTT

j_call: TRBJ2-7
v_call: TRBV28
clone_size: .
d_call: TRBD2
cdr3_aa: CASSPLAGMHEQYF
cdr3_nt: TGTGCCAGCAGCCCACTAGCGGGAATGCATGAGCAGTACTTC

j_call: TRBJ2-1
v_call: TRBV11-2
clone_size: few
d_call: TRBD2
cdr3_aa: CASSLSAGVGNEQFF
cdr3_nt: TGTGCCAGCAGCTTAAGTGCGGGAGTAGGTAATGAGCAGTTCTTC

j_call: TRBJ2-1
v_call: TRBV10-3
clone_size: .
d_call: .
cdr3_aa: CAISVGAALYNEQFF
cdr3_nt: TGTGCCATCAGTGTCGGAGCGGCCCTTTACAATGAGCAGTTCTTC

j_call: TRBJ1-3
v_call: TRBV5-5
clone_size: .
d_call: .
cdr3_aa: CASSLFGQGGFGNTIYF
cdr3_nt: TGTGCCAGCAGCTTGTTTGGGCAGGGAGGATTCGGAAACACCATATATTTT

j_call: TRBJ2-2
v_call: TRBV9
clone_size: .
d_call: TRBD2
cdr3_aa: CASSVSGGASTGELFF
cdr3_nt: TGTGCCAGCAGCGTCAGCGGGGGGGCCAGCACCGGGGAGCTGTTTTTT

j_call: TRBJ2-3
v_call: TRBV7-2
clone_size: .
d_call: .
cdr3_aa: CASSLVGATDTQYF
cdr3_nt: TGTGCCAGCAGCTTAGTGGGAGCCACAGATACGCAGTATTTT

j_call: TRBJ1-5
v_call: TRBV10-3
clone_size: few
d_call: .
cdr3_aa: CAISESGGQPQHF
cdr3_nt: TGTGCCATCAGTGAGTCTGGAGGTCAGCCCCAGCATTTT

j_call: TRBJ1-3
v_call: TRBV5-1
clone_size: .
d_call: .
cdr3_aa: CASSLGAGPLIGNTIYF
cdr3_nt: TGCGCCAGCAGCTTGGGCGCGGGGCCCCTCATTGGAAACACCATATATTTT

j_call: TRBJ1-1
v_call: TRBV5-1
clone_size: .
d_call: .
cdr3_aa: CASSPSPERDTEAFF
cdr3_nt: TGCGCCAGCAGCCCCTCCCCCGAACGCGACACTGAAGCTTTCTTT

j_call: TRBJ2-7
v_call: TRBV27
clone_size: .
d_call: .
cdr3_aa: CASSGQLGYEQYF
cdr3_nt: TGTGCCAGCAGTGGCCAACTAGGGTACGAGCAGTACTTC

j_call: TRBJ2-3
v_call: TRBV2
clone_size: .
d_call: .
cdr3_aa: CASSPGGSIGTDTQYF
cdr3_nt: TGTGCCAGCAGCCCCGGAGGTTCGATAGGCACAGATACGCAGTATTTT

j_call: TRBJ2-3
v_call: TRBV18
clone_size: few
d_call: TRBD1
cdr3_aa: CASSHRGQRTDTQYF
cdr3_nt: TGTGCCAGCTCGCACAGGGGGCAGCGGACAGATACGCAGTATTTT

j_call: TRBJ2-7
v_call: TRBV6-5
clone_size: .
d_call: TRBD1
cdr3_aa: CASSYRGGRAFYEQYF
cdr3_nt: TGTGCCAGCAGTTACCGAGGGGGCAGGGCCTTCTACGAGCAGTACTTC

j_call: TRBJ2-2
v_call: TRBV9
clone_size: .
d_call: .
cdr3_aa: CASSVIDTGELFF
cdr3_nt: TGTGCCAGCAGCGTAATCGACACTGGGGAGCTGTTTTTT

j_call: TRBJ1-2
v_call: TRBV2
clone_size: few
d_call: TRBD1
cdr3_aa: CASSERWDRSGYTF
cdr3_nt: TGTGCCAGCAGTGAAAGGTGGGACAGAAGCGGCTACACCTTC

j_call: TRBJ1-5
v_call: TRBV6-5
clone_size: few
d_call: .
cdr3_aa: CASSYGAFYSNQPQHF
cdr3_nt: TGTGCCAGCAGTTACGGGGCCTTTTATAGCAATCAGCCCCAGCATTTT

j_call: TRBJ1-1
v_call: TRBV18
clone_size: .
d_call: .
cdr3_aa: CASSSRSNTEAFF
cdr3_nt: TGTGCCAGCTCCTCCAGGTCTAACACTGAAGCTTTCTTT

j_call: TRBJ1-3
v_call: TRBV27
clone_size: .
d_call: .
cdr3_aa: CASSSRVSGNTIYF
cdr3_nt: TGTGCCAGCAGTTCCAGGGTCTCTGGAAACACCATATATTTT

j_call: TRBJ1-2
v_call: TRBV4-1
clone_size: .
d_call: .
cdr3_aa: CASSQISSPPYGYTF
cdr3_nt: TGCGCCAGCAGCCAAATTAGCTCCCCGCCCTATGGCTACACCTTC

j_call: TRBJ2-1
v_call: TRBV6-1
clone_size: once
d_call: .
cdr3_aa: CASSVRTDNEQFF
cdr3_nt: TGTGCCAGCAGTGTGCGGACAGACAATGAGCAGTTCTTC

j_call: TRBJ2-5
v_call: TRBV6-5
clone_size: .
d_call: .
cdr3_aa: CASRRGETQYF
cdr3_nt: TGTGCCAGCAGAAGAGGGGAGACCCAGTACTTC

j_call: TRBJ1-1
v_call: TRBV5-1
clone_size: .
d_call: .
cdr3_aa: CASSLGWGGIRAFF
cdr3_nt: TGCGCCAGCAGCTTGGGGTGGGGGGGCATCCGCGCTTTCTTT

j_call: TRBJ1-1
v_call: TRBV27
clone_size: once
d_call: .
cdr3_aa: CASGAGMNTEAFF
cdr3_nt: TGTGCCAGCGGGGCAGGTATGAACACTGAAGCTTTCTTT

j_call: TRBJ1-1
v_call: TRBV6-6
clone_size: .
d_call: .
cdr3_aa: CASSQLGGRGSEAFF
cdr3_nt: TGTGCCAGCAGTCAGCTAGGGGGAAGGGGCTCTGAAGCTTTCTTT

j_call: TRBJ1-2
v_call: TRBV6-6
clone_size: .
d_call: TRBD1
cdr3_aa: CASSYPREGAYGYTF
cdr3_nt: TGTGCCAGCAGTTACCCCCGGGAGGGGGCCTATGGCTACACCTTC

j_call: TRBJ2-3
v_call: TRBV18
clone_size: few
d_call: TRBD2
cdr3_aa: CASSRAGNTDTQYF
cdr3_nt: TGTGCCAGCTCAAGAGCGGGAAACACAGATACGCAGTATTTT

j_call: TRBJ1-2
v_call: TRBV28
clone_size: .
d_call: TRBD1
cdr3_aa: CASSLADRLLLYTF
cdr3_nt: TGTGCCAGCAGTTTAGCGGACAGGTTACTTCTCTACACCTTC

j_call: TRBJ2-7
v_call: TRBV7-9
clone_size: .
d_call: .
cdr3_aa: CASSSTPSAGDEQYF
cdr3_nt: TGTGCCAGCAGCTCCACTCCTTCCGCCGGGGACGAGCAGTACTTC

j_call: TRBJ2-7
v_call: TRBV5-5
clone_size: .
d_call: TRBD1
cdr3_aa: CASRPGQGSYEQYF
cdr3_nt: TGTGCCAGCAGACCGGGACAGGGCTCCTACGAGCAGTACTTC

j_call: TRBJ2-7
v_call: TRBV7-9
clone_size: few
d_call: .
cdr3_aa: CASSLAGAESYEQYF
cdr3_nt: TGTGCCAGCAGCTTAGCGGGGGCGGAATCCTACGAGCAGTACTTC